The sample holds a few counts of the clone carrying this T cell receptor beta chain. The sample comes from a study of blood T cell repertoires in COVID-19. Using immunoSEQ multiplex PCR, the repertoire was profiled, and TCRdb retains in-frame clones only, with some absent. The sample lists 210,000 or so clones; 80% to 90% were seen once. Germline assignment: CDR1 KGHDR and CDR2 SFDVKD. V shed 5 bases, J shed 2 bases, and the junction held 16 bases outside the gene matches. The CDR3 has 20 residues. The material sequenced was peripheral blood. This chain links TRBV24-1 with TRBJ2-2; the match to TRBD1 covers 10 bases. This receptor was taken from a woman aged 80 or over with acute or convalescent COVID-19. CDR3 in DNA: TGTGCCACCAGTGGTCCCTCCTTAGACAGGGACAGGGGTAACACCGGGGAGCTGTTTTTT. It translates to CATSGPSLDRDRGNTGELFF.